The 4 T cell receptor beta chains below all came from one sample that was sequenced in a study of spatial heterogeneity in lung cancer. Their antigens are not known. Time point meaning: sample taken at primary tumor resection. Broader study findings: Tumors with more nonsynonymous mutations had more expanded intratumoral alpha and beta TCRs.

TCRdb re-called the 5' RACE reads with MiXCR, one entry per CDR3 protein. The data show about 7,600 distinct CDR3 sequences, about 10% seen once. The source was lung tumor tissue, collected at surgery. These receptors were collected from a female donor with early-stage non-small cell lung cancer.

This clonotype occurred a few times. For the CDR3, the DNA is TGTGCCAGCAGCTCGTACCCGGGACAGACTGAAGCTTTCTTT. It is translated as CASSSYPGQTEAFF. The chain links TRBV7-3 to TRBJ1-1; 7 nucleotides align to TRBD1. After removal of 4 bases from V and 5 bases from J, the junction contained 7 bases not matched to a gene. Germline-derived CDR1 and CDR2 are SGHTA and FQGTGA. CDR3 length: 14 amino acids.

This clonotype was picked up many times. The chain carries TRBV28 and TRBJ1-1, with D possibly TRBD1 on 5 matching bases. Trimming took off 7 bases at V and 1 base at J, with 10 bases between the two ends. CDR3 size: 13 residues. Germline V CDR1 and CDR2: MDHEN, SYDVKM. DNA of the CDR3: TGTGCCAGCAACCCGGGACCGAACACTGAAGCTTTCTTT. It is translated as CASNPGPNTEAFF.

This clonotype was seen a few times. This chain connects TRBV5-6 to TRBJ2-3; the match to TRBD1 covers 8 bases. With V trimmed by 4 bases and J by 3 bases, 10 bases remained unmatched. CDR1 and CDR2 (germline): SGHDT, YYEEEE. This CDR3 has 16 residues. The DNA of the CDR3 is TGTGCCAGCAGCGTGATCTTCAGGGGGCAAACAGATACGCAGTATTTT. This gives the protein CASSVIFRGQTDTQYF.

J is TRBJ2-7 and V is TRBV18, with 8 bases lining up with TRBD1. Losses at the gene ends were 3 bases for V and 5 bases for J; bases not matched to a gene: 3. This CDR3 contains 13 residues. The germline V gene has CDR1 KGHSH and CDR2 LQKENI. This chain's CDR3 is CASSPTGAHEQYF. The CDR3 DNA sequence: TGTGCCAGCTCACCGACAGGGGCCCACGAGCAGTACTTC.